The entry that follows covers one T cell receptor (beta chain) sequence. Its specificity is not known. These data belong to a study of identical twins. Findings and limits, study-wide: For zero-insertion analyses, partial confounding could come from invariant MAIT and iNKT cells. Among out-of-frame alpha sequences shared by twins, low generation probability occurred in excess. With monozygotic twins, out-of-frame TCR alpha sharing exceeded what models estimated. While abundant cord blood beta clonotypes carried fewer insertions, memory repertoires showed no such pattern.

TCRdb recomputed calls from the 5' RACE reads with MiXCR, one row per CDR3 protein. This sample yields about 550,000 distinct CDR3 sequences, of which approximately 20% are seen a single time; around 0.48% belongs to the top ten. CDR3 length equals 14 residues. Germline V CDR1 and CDR2: MGHRA, YSYEKL. With 0 bases removed from V and 5 bases from J, the gap between germline ends came to 10 bases. These sequences were also reported in another study, on yellow fever vaccine responses in identical twins.

The chain uses TRBV4-1 and TRBJ1-2; D ambiguous. Sequencing was carried out using CD4+ T cells sorted from blood. This TCR was recovered from a woman aged 18-29 years in good health. CDR3 sequence (DNA): TGCGCCAGCAGCCAAGATGGACCGCCATATGGCTACACCTTC. Translation: CASSQDGPPYGYTF.